The 10 T cell receptor beta chains reported below all come from one sample, sequenced in a study of CD8+CD57+ T cells in acquired aplastic anemia. Genomic DNA served as template for TCR beta VDJ and CDR3 profiling. TCRdb recomputed calls from the reads with MiXCR, one row per CDR3 protein. The sample consists of some 140,000 distinct CDR3 sequences, over 50% of them appearing once. Individuals selected for sequencing had exhibited CD8+CD57+ cell expansion on flow cytometry. The source material was sorted CD4+, CD8+, or CD8+CD57+ T cells (not recorded which) from PBMCs. These receptors came from a human donor with aplastic anemia.

The genes are TRBV10-3 and TRBJ2-7, with D tentatively TRBD2 (6 bases). Trimming pared 6 bases from V and 5 bases from J, leaving 8 bases between. The CDR3 sequence is 11 residues long. Germline V gene sequence: CDR1 ENHRY, CDR2 SYGVKD. The CDR3 DNA sequence: TGTGCCATCAGACTAGCTAACGAGCAGTACTTC. It translates to CAIRLANEQYF.

This chain uses TRBV15 with TRBJ1-1; D gene uncertain. This CDR3 region has 14 residues. Germline lookup yields CDR1 LNHNV and CDR2 YYDKDF (reference sequence). The ends were cut back, 8 bases at V and 4 bases at J, with 17 bases in the middle. CDR3 sequence: CATGERGKSTEAFF. The CDR3 coding sequence is TGTGCCACCGGGGAGCGAGGGAAGAGCACTGAAGCTTTCTTT.

J is TRBJ2-1 and V is TRBV9; TRBD2 might be the D (5 bases). The germline V gene has CDR1 SGDLS and CDR2 YYNGEE. V dropped 2 bases and J dropped 2 bases, with 14 bases sitting between them. The CDR3 is 16 amino acids. As DNA, the CDR3 is TGTGCCAGCAGCGTTCGTCGGACGGGGACCTACAATGAGCAGTTCTTC. As protein: CASSVRRTGTYNEQFF. The full variable domain, with the rest looked up from reference TRBV9 and TRBJ2-1, is DSGVTQTPKHLITATGQRVTLRCSPRSGDLSVYWYQQSLDQGLQFLIQYYNGEERAKGNILERFSAQQFPDLHSELNLSSLELGDSALYFCASSVRRTGTYNEQFFGPGTRLTVL.

The rearrangement links TRBV10-3 to TRBJ1-4; D not resolved. The germline V gene has CDR1 ENHRY and CDR2 SYGVKD. V was trimmed by 2 bases and J by 4 bases, leaving 5 bases between them. CDR3 length: 13 residues. CDR3 bases: TGTGCCATCAGTGAGCAGCATAATGAAAAACTGTTTTTT. Its translation: CAISEQHNEKLFF.

This clonotype was seen more than once but under ten times. The CDR3 DNA is TGTGCCAGCAGTGAGGGGGGGCGATCCCACACAGATACGCAGTATTTT. This codes for CASSEGGRSHTDTQYF. The gene calls are TRBV25-1 and TRBJ2-3, with D perhaps TRBD2 (7 bases). Trimming stripped 3 bases from V and 2 bases from J, with 15 bases between. This CDR3 contains 16 residues. Per germline, CDR1 MGHDK and CDR2 SYGVNS.

CDR3 sequence reads: CASSLVGTIRETQYF. CDR3 bases: TGTGCCAGCAGTTTGGTGGGGACTATTCGGGAGACCCAGTACTTC. The rearrangement uses TRBV12-3 or TRBV12-4 and TRBJ2-5; TRBD2 matches 7 bases. The CDR3 length is 15 residues. The trim removed 3 bases at V and 5 bases at J, leaving 9 bases unmatched.

The chain uses TRBV29-1 and TRBJ1-2; the D gene is possibly TRBD1 (6 bases). Germline V gene lookup returns CDR1 SQVTM and CDR2 ANQGSEA. The CDR3 has 11 residues. V was trimmed by 8 bases and J by 5 bases, leaving 12 bases between them. The CDR3 region has the DNA TGCAGCTTGGGGGGGGCGTATGGCTACACCTTC. Its protein is CSLGGAYGYTF.

This clonotype has ten or more counts. The rearrangement joins TRBV24-1 to TRBJ2-2; possibly TRBD1 for D (5 bases). The germline V gene has CDR1 KGHDR and CDR2 SFDVKD. The CDR3 is made up of 14 amino acids. Trimming shortened V by 9 bases and J by 1 base, and 11 bases separated the two germline ends. The CDR3, as DNA: TGTGCCACCGCCGGACACCAGAACACCGGGGAGCTGTTTTTT. Amino acid sequence: CATAGHQNTGELFF.

This clonotype was detected ten times or more. The rearrangement joins TRBV7-9 to TRBJ2-5; D remains unclear. The CDR3 has 14 residues. Germline-derived CDR1 and CDR2 are SEHNR and FQNEAQ (reference sequence). V was shortened by 4 bases and J by 0 bases, with 9 bases between the two germline ends. The CDR3 loop is CASSSSRNQETQYF. In nucleotides, the CDR3 is TGTGCCAGCAGCTCCTCAAGGAACCAAGAGACCCAGTACTTC. The full variable domain, its missing parts supplied by reference TRBV7-9 and TRBJ2-5, is DTGVSQNPRHKITKRGQNVTFRCDPISEHNRLYWYRQTLGQGPEFLTYFQNEAQLEKSRLLSDRFSAERPKGSFSTLEIQRTEQGDSAMYLCASSSSRNQETQYFGPGTRLLVL.

Notes on this clonotype: A much larger clone differs from this one at a single base, so this may be a read error. The gene calls are TRBV13 and TRBJ2-1; TRBD2 matches at 15 bases. The CDR3 is 17 amino acids. Germline CDR1 and CDR2: PRHDT and FYEKMQ (reference sequence). The CDR3 spells CASGFRTSGGADNEQFF. CDR3 nucleotides: TGTGCCAGCGGCTTCCGGACTAGCGGGGGGGCGGACAATGAGCAGTTCTTC.